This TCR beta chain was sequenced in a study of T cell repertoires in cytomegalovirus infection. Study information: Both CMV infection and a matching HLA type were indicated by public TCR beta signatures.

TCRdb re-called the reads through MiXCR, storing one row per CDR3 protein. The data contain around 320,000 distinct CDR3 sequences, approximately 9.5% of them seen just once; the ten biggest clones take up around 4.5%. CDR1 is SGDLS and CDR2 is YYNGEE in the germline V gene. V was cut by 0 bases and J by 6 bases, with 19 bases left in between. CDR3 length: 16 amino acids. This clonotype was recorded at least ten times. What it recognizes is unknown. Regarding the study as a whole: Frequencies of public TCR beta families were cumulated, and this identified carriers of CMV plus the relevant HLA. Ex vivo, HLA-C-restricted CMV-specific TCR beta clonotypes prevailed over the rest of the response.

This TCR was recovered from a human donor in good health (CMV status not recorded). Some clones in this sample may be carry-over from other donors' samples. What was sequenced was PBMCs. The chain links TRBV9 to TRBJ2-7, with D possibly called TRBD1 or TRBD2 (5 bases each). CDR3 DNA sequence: TGTGCCAGCAGCGTAGCTGAAAGGGCAGGGAGTTTCGAGCAGTACTTC. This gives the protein CASSVAERAGSFEQYF.